This T cell receptor (beta chain) originates from a study of blood T cell repertoires in COVID-19. Turning to the study itself: Sites in the United States, Italy and Spain provided acute and convalescent COVID-19 samples. PBMCs, B-cell-depleted T cells, or T cells provided the cDNA or gDNA that made up the material.

Per the original methods: It was from reference gene primer amplification that nucleated cell counts were estimated. Sequencing was performed with immunoSEQ multiplex PCR; in TCRdb, only in-frame clones are kept and a portion is missing. Clonal size and the V and J genes are those of that table, whereas D and trimming came from the DNA. This sample carries around 130,000 clones, about four fifths of them seen once, and the ten largest clones take roughly 8.7%. This clone was seen a single time. The sample was peripheral blood. This clonotype was obtained from a man in his thirties or forties with COVID-19, enrolled during active disease.

CDR3 region: CASTLQGLSNQPQHF. CDR3 bases: TGTGCCAGCACCCTACAGGGTTTAAGCAATCAGCCCCAGCATTTT. The chain couples TRBV5-5 to TRBJ1-5, with D possibly matching TRBD1 (6 bases). V shed 6 bases and J shed 1 base, with 14 bases lying between them. In germline, CDR1 is SGHKS, CDR2 YYEKEE (reference sequence). This CDR3 is built from 15 residues.